The 17 T cell receptor beta chains reported below all come from one sample, sequenced in a study of T cell responses to AZD1222 COVID-19 vaccine. Using immunoSEQ multiplex PCR, the repertoire was profiled, and TCRdb retains in-frame clones only, with some absent. The profile shows under 200,000 clones, about nine tenths of them singletons. Sequencing used peripheral blood, obtained on day 0 of AZD1222 vaccination. Receptors were obtained from an adult in good health.

The V call is TRBV5-8, the J call TRBJ1-5; TRBD1 might be the D (6 bases). CDR1 is SGHTS and CDR2 is YDEGEE in the germline V gene. V was shortened by 6 bases and J by 1 base, with 17 bases between the two germline ends. The CDR3 runs 16 residues. This CDR3 reads CASTPFVGASNQPQHF. CDR3 in DNA: TGTGCCAGCACCCCGTTTGTGGGGGCGAGCAATCAGCCCCAGCATTTT.

V usage is TRBV5-1 and J usage is TRBJ2-7; 9 nucleotides match TRBD1. The CDR3 spans 15 residues. V lost 3 bases, J lost 2 bases, and 6 bases stayed unmatched. Germline CDR1 reads SGHRS; CDR2 reads YFSETQ. CDR3 loop: CASSSPGQGPYEQYF. The CDR3 DNA follows: TGCGCCAGCAGCTCCCCGGGACAGGGTCCCTACGAGCAGTACTTC. Combining the CDR3 with reference TRBV5-1 and TRBJ2-7 gives the whole variable domain KAGVTQTPRYLIKTRGQQVTLSCSPISGHRSVSWYQQTPGQGLQFLFEYFSETQRNKGNFPGRFSGRQFSNSRSEMNVSTLELGDSALYLCASSSPGQGPYEQYFGPGTRLTVT.

This clone came up many times. The V gene is TRBV9, the J gene TRBJ1-5, with a possible D match to TRBD1 (5 bases). V lost 0 bases to trimming and J lost 3 bases, with 10 bases between them. Germline CDR1 and CDR2: SGDLS and YYNGEE. CDR3 length: 15 amino acids. The CDR3 coding sequence is TGTGCCAGCAGCGTAGGTTTGACAGACAATCAGCCCCAGCATTTT. Its translation is CASSVGLTDNQPQHF.

There are a few counts of this clone. The chain is built from TRBV5-1 and TRBJ1-3; D might be TRBD1 (6 bases). V was trimmed by 2 bases and J by 0 bases, leaving 6 bases between them. Germline values: CDR1 SGHRS, CDR2 YFSETQ. This CDR3 has 14 amino acids. CDR3 region: CASSLQGSGNTIYF. The CDR3 DNA is TGCGCCAGCAGCTTACAGGGCTCTGGAAACACCATATATTTT.

The chain has TRBV6-2 or TRBV6-3 and TRBJ1-1; tentative D call: TRBD1 (5 bases). This CDR3 has 15 amino acids. Looked up from germline, CDR1 is MNHEY and CDR2 is SVGEGT. V lost 2 bases and J lost 0, with 10 bases in between. CDR3 nucleotides: TGTGCCAGCAGTTACGAGGGGCGGATGAACACTGAAGCTTTCTTT. Amino acids: CASSYEGRMNTEAFF.

This chain uses TRBV4-1 with TRBJ2-1; 9 bases are a match to TRBD1. The CDR3 is 14 residues long. Germline V CDR1 and CDR2: MGHRA, YSYEKL. V lost 3 bases to trimming and J lost 7 bases; unmatched junction nucleotides: 4. The CDR3 protein is CASSQGQGKNEQFF. As DNA, the CDR3 is TGCGCCAGCAGCCAGGGACAGGGTAAAAATGAGCAGTTCTTC.

This chain uses TRBV10-3 with TRBJ1-1, with D perhaps matching TRBD1 (5 bases). This CDR3 comprises 14 residues. The ends were cut back, 5 bases at V and 1 base at J, with 11 bases in the middle. Germline loops: CDR1 ENHRY, CDR2 SYGVKD. The CDR3 reads CAISQTDKNTEAFF. CDR3 nucleotides: TGTGCCATCAGTCAGACAGACAAGAACACTGAAGCTTTCTTT.

DNA for the CDR3: TGTGCCAGTAGTATTGATAGCCGGTATGGCTACACCTTC. This encodes CASSIDSRYGYTF. The chain carries TRBV19 and TRBJ1-2; D is ambiguous. CDR3 length: 13 amino acids. Trimming pared 3 bases from V and 5 bases from J, leaving 10 bases between. CDR1 is LNHDA, CDR2 SQIVND, per germline (reference sequence).

The chain is built from TRBV4-3 and TRBJ2-1, with no clear D. Germline assignment: CDR1 LGHNA and CDR2 YSLEER. This CDR3 has 14 residues. Trimming removed 4 bases from V and 7 bases from J, with 14 bases in between. Here the CDR3 reads CASSPYYRQNEQFF. The DNA for the CDR3 is TGCGCCAGCAGCCCCTACTATCGGCAGAATGAGCAGTTCTTC.

The genes are TRBV5-1 and TRBJ1-1, with TRBD1 matching 7 bases. V was pared by 3 bases and J by 1 base, with 3 bases of the junction left unmatched. Germline lookup yields CDR1 SGHRS and CDR2 YFSETQ. There are 14 residues in the CDR3. As DNA, the CDR3 is TGCGCCAGCAGCTGGGGACAGCAGAACACTGAAGCTTTCTTT. It codes for CASSWGQQNTEAFF.

V usage is TRBV7-2 and J usage is TRBJ2-5; 11 nucleotides match TRBD2. The germline CDR1 and CDR2 sequences are SGHTA and FQGNSA. The V and J ends lost 5 bases and 6 bases, in that order; junction bases with no gene match: 5. The CDR3 extends over 14 amino acids. DNA of the CDR3: TGTGCCAGCAGCGATAGCGGGGGGGAACAGACCCAGTACTTC. It is translated as CASSDSGGEQTQYF.

The chain employs TRBV29-1 and TRBJ1-2, with D possibly TRBD1 on 6 matching bases. CDR1 is SQVTM and CDR2 is ANQGSEA in the germline V gene. The CDR3 spans 14 residues. V was pared by 3 bases and J by 2 bases, with 13 bases between. The CDR3 sequence is CSVDWAGENYGYTF. As DNA, the CDR3 is TGCAGCGTTGATTGGGCAGGGGAGAACTATGGCTACACCTTC.

The chain joins TRBV6-2 or TRBV6-3 to TRBJ2-1, with D possibly being TRBD1 (5 bases). This CDR3 region has 18 residues. The V gene's germline CDR1 is MNHEY and CDR2 SVGEGT. Trimming removed 0 bases at V and 0 bases at J, with 15 bases between. CDR3 in amino acids: CASSYSLPGFSSYNEQFF. The CDR3 coding sequence is TGTGCCAGCAGTTACTCTCTCCCAGGGTTCAGCTCCTACAATGAGCAGTTCTTC.

This clone was seen a single time. The chain employs TRBV6-5 and TRBJ1-2; no definite D call. The CDR3 is made up of 13 amino acids. Germline CDR1 is MNHEY and CDR2 is SVGAGI. Trimming took off 0 bases at V and 8 bases at J, with 10 bases between the two ends. The CDR3 here is CASSYSTAGGYTF. The CDR3 nucleotides read TGTGCCAGCAGTTACTCGACCGCTGGGGGCTACACCTTC.

The genes are TRBV6-5 and TRBJ2-7; 9 nucleotides agree with TRBD1. V lost 6 bases and J lost 0; bases outside the gene matches: 3. Germline V gene sequence: CDR1 MNHEY, CDR2 SVGAGI. The CDR3 is 14 amino acids. The CDR3 here is CASRSTGGSYEQYF. For the CDR3, the DNA is TGTGCCAGCAGGTCGACAGGGGGCTCCTACGAGCAGTACTTC.

The chain combines TRBV5-1 with TRBJ1-1, with a tentative D call TRBD1 (5 bases). CDR1 is SGHRS, CDR2 YFSETQ, per germline. This CDR3 has 16 amino acids. Trimming stripped 5 bases from V and 1 base from J, with 18 bases between. The CDR3 protein is CASRLFQGIENTEAFF. In nucleotides, the CDR3 is TGCGCCAGCAGGTTATTTCAGGGTATCGAGAACACTGAAGCTTTCTTT.

CDR3: CASSRGHLGSTEAFF. In DNA, the CDR3 is TGCGCCAGCAGCAGGGGACATTTAGGGTCCACTGAAGCTTTCTTT. J is TRBJ1-1 and V is TRBV5-1, with D possibly TRBD1 on 6 matching bases. The germline V gene encodes CDR1 SGHRS and CDR2 YFSETQ. V lost 4 bases and J 4 bases, leaving 17 bases between the germline ends. This CDR3 region has 15 residues.